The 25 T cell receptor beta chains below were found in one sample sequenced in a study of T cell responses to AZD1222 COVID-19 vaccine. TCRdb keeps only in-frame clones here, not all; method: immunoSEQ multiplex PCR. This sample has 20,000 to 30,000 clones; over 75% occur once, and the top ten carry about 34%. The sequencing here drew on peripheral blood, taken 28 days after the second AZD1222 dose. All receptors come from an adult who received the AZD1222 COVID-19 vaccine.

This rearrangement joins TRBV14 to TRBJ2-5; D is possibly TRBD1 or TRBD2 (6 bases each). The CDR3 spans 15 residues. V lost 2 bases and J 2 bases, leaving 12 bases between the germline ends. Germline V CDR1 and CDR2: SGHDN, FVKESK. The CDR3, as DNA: TGTGCCAGCAGCCAAATGCAGGGGAGGCAAGAGACCCAGTACTTC. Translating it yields CASSQMQGRQETQYF. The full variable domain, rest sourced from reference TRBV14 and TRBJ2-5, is EAGVTQFPSHSVIEKGQTVTLRCDPISGHDNLYWYRRVMGKEIKFLLHFVKESKQDESGMPNNRFLAERTGGTYSTLKVQPAELEDSGVYFCASSQMQGRQETQYFGPGTRLLVL.

The CDR3 is CASSPPGLAGGTDTQYF. The CDR3 DNA follows: TGTGCCAGCAGCCCCCCCGGACTAGCGGGAGGCACAGATACGCAGTATTTT. The chain employs TRBV7-3 and TRBJ2-3; the match to TRBD2 covers 13 bases. Unmatched junction bases numbered 6, after V lost 5 bases and J lost 1 base. The V gene's germline CDR1 is SGHTA and CDR2 FQGTGA. This CDR3 contains 17 residues.

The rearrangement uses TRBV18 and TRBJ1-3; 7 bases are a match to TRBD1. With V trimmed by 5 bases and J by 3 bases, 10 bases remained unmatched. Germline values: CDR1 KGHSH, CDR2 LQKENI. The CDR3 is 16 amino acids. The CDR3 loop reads CASSSAAQGSGNTIYF. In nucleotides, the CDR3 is TGTGCCAGCTCATCGGCGGCACAGGGGAGTGGAAACACCATATATTTT.

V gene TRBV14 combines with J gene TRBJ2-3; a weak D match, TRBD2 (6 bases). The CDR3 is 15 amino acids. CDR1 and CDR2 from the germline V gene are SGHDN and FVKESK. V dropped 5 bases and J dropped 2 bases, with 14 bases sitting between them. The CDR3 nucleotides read TGTGCCAGCAGCTTGGGACTGGGGTTCACAGATACGCAGTATTTT. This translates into CASSLGLGFTDTQYF.

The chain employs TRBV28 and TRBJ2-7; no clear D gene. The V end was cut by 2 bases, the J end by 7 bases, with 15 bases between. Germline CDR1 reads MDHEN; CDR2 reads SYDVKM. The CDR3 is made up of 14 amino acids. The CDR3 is CASSLPFLAKEQYF. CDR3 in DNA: TGTGCCAGCAGTTTACCCTTTTTGGCTAAGGAGCAGTACTTC.

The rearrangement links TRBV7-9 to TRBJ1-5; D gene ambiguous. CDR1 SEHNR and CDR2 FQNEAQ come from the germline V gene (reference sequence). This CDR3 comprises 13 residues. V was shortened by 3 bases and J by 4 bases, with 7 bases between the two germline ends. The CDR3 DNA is TGTGCCAGCAGCTTTCAAGGTAATCAGCCCCAGCATTTT. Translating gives CASSFQGNQPQHF.

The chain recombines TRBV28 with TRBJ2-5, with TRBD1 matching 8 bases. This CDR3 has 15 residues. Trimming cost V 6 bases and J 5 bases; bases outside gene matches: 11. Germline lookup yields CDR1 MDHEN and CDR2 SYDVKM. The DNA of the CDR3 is TGTGCCAGCAGCCCGGACAGGGCTTCAGCGGAGACCCAGTACTTC. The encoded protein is CASSPDRASAETQYF.

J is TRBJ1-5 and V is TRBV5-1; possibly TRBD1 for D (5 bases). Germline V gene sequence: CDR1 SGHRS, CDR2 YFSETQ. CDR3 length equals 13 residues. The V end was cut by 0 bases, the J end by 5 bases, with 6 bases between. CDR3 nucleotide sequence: TGCGCCAGCAGCTTGGTAGGGGATCAGCCCCAGCATTTT. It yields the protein CASSLVGDQPQHF.

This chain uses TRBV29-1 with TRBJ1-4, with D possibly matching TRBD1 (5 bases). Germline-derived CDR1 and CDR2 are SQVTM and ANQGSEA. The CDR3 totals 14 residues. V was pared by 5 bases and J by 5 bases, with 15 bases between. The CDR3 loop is CSVTSGTLNEKLFF. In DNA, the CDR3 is TGCAGCGTTACCTCAGGGACCCTCAATGAAAAACTGTTTTTT.

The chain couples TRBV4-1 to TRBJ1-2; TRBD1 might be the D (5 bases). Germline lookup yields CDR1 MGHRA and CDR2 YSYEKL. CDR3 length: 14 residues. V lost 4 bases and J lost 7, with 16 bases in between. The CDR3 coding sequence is TGCGCCAGCAGCCCAGGGACGGATACTCTTGGCTACACCTTC. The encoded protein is CASSPGTDTLGYTF.

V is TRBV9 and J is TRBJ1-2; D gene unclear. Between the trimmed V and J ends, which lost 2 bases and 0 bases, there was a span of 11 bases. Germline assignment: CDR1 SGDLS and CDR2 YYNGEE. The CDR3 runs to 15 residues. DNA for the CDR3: TGTGCCAGCAGCGTCTCAGCGACCGCTAACTATGGCTACACCTTC. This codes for CASSVSATANYGYTF.

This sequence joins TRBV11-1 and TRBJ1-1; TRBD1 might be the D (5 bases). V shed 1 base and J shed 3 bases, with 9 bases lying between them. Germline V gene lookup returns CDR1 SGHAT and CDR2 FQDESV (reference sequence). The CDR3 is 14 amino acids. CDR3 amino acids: CASSLVEGYTEAFF. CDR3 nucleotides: TGTGCCAGCAGCTTAGTTGAGGGGTACACTGAAGCTTTCTTT.

CDR3 in amino acids: CASSERRGTDTQYF. CDR3 DNA: TGTGCCAGCAGTGAACGGCGGGGAACAGATACGCAGTATTTT. The rearrangement joins TRBV6-1 to TRBJ2-3, with D possibly TRBD2 on 6 matching bases. V was pared by 2 bases and J by 3 bases, with 9 bases between. In germline, CDR1 is MNHNS, CDR2 SASEGT. The CDR3 has 14 residues.

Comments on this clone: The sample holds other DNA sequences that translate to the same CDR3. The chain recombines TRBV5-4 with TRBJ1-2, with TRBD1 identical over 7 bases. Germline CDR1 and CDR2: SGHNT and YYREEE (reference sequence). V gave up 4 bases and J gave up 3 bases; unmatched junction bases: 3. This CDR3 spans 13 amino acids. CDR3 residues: CASSATGDYGYTF. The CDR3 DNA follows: TGTGCCAGCAGCGCAACAGGGGACTATGGCTACACCTTC.

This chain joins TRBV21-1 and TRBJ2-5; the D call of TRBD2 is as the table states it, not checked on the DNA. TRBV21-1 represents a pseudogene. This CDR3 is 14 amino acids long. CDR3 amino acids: CASSQGLVEETQYF. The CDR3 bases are TGTGCCAGCAGCCAGGGACTAGTGGAAGAGACCCAGTACTTC.

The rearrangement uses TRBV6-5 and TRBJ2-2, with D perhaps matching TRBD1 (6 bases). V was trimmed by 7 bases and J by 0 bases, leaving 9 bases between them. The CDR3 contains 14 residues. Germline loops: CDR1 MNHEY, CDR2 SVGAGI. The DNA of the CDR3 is TGTGCCAGCACCGGGACACCGAACACCGGGGAGCTGTTTTTT. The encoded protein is CASTGTPNTGELFF.

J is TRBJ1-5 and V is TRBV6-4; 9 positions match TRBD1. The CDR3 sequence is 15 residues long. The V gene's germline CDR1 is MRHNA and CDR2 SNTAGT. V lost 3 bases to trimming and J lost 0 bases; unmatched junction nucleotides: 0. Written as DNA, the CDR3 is TGTGCCAGCAGTGAGACAGGGGGTAGCAATCAGCCCCAGCATTTT. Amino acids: CASSETGGSNQPQHF.

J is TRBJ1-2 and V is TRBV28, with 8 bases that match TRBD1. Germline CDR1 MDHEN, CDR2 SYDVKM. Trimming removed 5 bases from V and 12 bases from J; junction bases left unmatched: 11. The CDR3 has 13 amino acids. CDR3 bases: TGTGCCAGCAGTGCAGGGGGCGCAAGTACGAACACCTTC. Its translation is CASSAGGASTNTF.

CDR3 in DNA: TGTGCCAGCAGCTCAACAGGGATCTACACCTTC. It codes for CASSSTGIYTF. The genes are TRBV5-4 and TRBJ1-2; perhaps TRBD1 as D (6 bases). Germline V gene lookup returns CDR1 SGHNT and CDR2 YYREEE (reference sequence). Trimming left V 3 bases short and J 10 bases short, with 10 bases between. CDR3 length: 11 amino acids.

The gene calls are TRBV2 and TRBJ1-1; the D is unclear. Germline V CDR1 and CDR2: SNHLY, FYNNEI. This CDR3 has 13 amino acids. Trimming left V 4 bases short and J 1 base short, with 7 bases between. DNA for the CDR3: TGTGCCAGCAGTGTTCAGTCGAACACTGAAGCTTTCTTT. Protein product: CASSVQSNTEAFF.

The CDR3 coding sequence is TGTGCCAGCAGCTTAGTTTATAACACTGAAGCTTTCTTT. It is translated as CASSLVYNTEAFF. The genes are TRBV11-2 and TRBJ1-1; no reliable D call. CDR3 length equals 13 residues. V was cut by 1 base and J by 2 bases, with 5 bases left in between. Germline V CDR1 and CDR2: SGHAT, FQNNGV.

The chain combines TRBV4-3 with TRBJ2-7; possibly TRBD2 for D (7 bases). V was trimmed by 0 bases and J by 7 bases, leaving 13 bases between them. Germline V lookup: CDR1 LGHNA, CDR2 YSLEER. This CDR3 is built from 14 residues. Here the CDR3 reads CASSQDAGAREQYF. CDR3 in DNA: TGCGCCAGCAGCCAAGATGCGGGGGCAAGGGAGCAGTACTTC.

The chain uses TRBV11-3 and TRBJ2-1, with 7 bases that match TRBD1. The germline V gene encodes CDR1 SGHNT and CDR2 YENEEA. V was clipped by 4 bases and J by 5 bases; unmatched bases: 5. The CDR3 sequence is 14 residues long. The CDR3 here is CASSSGTVDNEQFF. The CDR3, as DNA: TGTGCCAGCAGCTCCGGGACAGTTGACAATGAGCAGTTCTTC.

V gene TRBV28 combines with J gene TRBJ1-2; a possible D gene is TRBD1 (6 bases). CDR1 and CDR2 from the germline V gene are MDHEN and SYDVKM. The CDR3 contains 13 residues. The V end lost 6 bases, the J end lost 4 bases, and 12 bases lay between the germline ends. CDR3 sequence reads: CASSRQGIYGYTF. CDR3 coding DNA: TGTGCCAGCAGCAGGCAGGGGATCTATGGCTACACCTTC.

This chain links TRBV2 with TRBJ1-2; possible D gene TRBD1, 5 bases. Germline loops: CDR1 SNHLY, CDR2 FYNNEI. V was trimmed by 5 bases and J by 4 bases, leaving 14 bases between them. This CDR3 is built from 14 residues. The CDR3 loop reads CASSWDLRSYGYTF. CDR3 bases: TGTGCCAGCAGTTGGGACCTTAGGAGCTATGGCTACACCTTC.